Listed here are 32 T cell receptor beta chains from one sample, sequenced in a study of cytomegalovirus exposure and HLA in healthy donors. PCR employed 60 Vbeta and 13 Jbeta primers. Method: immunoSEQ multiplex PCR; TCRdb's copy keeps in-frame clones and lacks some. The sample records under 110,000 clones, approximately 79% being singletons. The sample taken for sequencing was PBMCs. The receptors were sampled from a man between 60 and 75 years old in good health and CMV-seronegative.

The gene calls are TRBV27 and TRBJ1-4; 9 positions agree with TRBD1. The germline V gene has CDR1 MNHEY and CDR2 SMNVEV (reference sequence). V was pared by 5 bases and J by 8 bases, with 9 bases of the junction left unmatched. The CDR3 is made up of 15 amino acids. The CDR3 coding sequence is TGTGCCAGCAGTCATCGGACAGGGGCTGAGGAAAAACTGTTTTTT. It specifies CASSHRTGAEEKLFF.

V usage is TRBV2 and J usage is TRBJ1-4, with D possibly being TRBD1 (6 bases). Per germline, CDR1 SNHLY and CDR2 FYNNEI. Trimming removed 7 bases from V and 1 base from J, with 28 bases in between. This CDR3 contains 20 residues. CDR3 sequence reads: CASTPTPGHLGALTNEKLFF. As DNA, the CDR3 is TGTGCCAGCACCCCGACCCCCGGACATCTGGGGGCCTTAACTAATGAAAAACTGTTTTTT.

The CDR3, as DNA: TGCGCCAGCAGTGCGACTAGCGGGGGGACAGATACGCAGTATTTT. This codes for CASSATSGGTDTQYF. This chain joins TRBV10-1 and TRBJ2-3; 13 bases agree with TRBD2. The CDR3 extends over 15 amino acids. CDR1 is WNHNN and CDR2 is SYGVQD in the germline V gene (reference sequence). V lost 4 bases and J lost 3; bases outside the gene matches: 1.

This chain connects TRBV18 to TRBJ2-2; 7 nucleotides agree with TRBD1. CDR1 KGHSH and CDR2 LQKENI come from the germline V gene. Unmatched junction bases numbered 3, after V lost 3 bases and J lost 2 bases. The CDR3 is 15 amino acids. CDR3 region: CASSPGTVNTGELFF. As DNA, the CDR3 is TGTGCCAGCTCACCCGGGACAGTCAACACCGGGGAGCTGTTTTTT.

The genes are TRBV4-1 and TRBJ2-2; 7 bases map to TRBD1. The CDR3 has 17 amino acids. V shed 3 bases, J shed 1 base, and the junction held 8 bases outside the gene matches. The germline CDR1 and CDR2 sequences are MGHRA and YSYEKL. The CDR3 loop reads CASSHRLDRMNTGELFF. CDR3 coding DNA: TGCGCCAGCAGCCATCGATTGGACAGGATGAACACCGGGGAGCTGTTTTTT.

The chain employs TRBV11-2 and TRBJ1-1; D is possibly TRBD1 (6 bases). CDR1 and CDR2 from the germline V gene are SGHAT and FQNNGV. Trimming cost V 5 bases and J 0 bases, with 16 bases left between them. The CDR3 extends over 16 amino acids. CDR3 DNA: TGTGCCAGCAGCCCGCGAAGCCAGGGGATGAACACTGAAGCTTTCTTT. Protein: CASSPRSQGMNTEAFF.

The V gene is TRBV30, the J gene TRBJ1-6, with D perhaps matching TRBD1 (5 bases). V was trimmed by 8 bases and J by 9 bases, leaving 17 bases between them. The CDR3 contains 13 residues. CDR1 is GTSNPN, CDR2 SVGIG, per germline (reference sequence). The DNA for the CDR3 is TGTGCCAATCAGGAGTATAGGGGTTCACCCCTCCACTTT. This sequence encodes CANQEYRGSPLHF.

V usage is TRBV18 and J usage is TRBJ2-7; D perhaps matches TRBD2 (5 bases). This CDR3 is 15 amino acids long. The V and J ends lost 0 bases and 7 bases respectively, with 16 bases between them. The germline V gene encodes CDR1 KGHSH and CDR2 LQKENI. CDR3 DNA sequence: TGTGCCAGCTCACCACCGATAGGGCCTACGGGGGAGCAGTACTTC. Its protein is CASSPPIGPTGEQYF.

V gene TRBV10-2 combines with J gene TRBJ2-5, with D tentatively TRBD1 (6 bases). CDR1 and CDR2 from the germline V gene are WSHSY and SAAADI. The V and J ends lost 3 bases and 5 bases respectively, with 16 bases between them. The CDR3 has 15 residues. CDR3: CASSDFGTPVETQYF. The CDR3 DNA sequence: TGCGCCAGCAGTGATTTCGGGACACCTGTGGAGACCCAGTACTTC.

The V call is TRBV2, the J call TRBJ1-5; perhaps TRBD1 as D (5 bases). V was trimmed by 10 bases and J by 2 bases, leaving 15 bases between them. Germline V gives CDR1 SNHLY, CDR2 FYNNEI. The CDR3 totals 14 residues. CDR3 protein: CATTGGRGNQPQHF. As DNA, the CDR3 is TGTGCCACTACCGGGGGTCGCGGCAATCAGCCCCAGCATTTT.

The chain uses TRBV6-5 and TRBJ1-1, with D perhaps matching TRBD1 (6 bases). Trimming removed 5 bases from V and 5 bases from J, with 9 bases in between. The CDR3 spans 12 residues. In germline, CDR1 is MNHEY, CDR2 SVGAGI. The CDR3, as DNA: TGTGCCAGCAGTCACCAGGGGACTGAAGCTTTCTTT. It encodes CASSHQGTEAFF.

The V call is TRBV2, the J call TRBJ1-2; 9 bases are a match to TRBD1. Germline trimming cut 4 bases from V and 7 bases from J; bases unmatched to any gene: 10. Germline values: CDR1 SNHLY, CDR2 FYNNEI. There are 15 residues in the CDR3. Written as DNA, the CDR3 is TGTGCCAGCAGTGGGACCGGGACAGGGTCGGCTGGCTACACCTTC. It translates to CASSGTGTGSAGYTF.

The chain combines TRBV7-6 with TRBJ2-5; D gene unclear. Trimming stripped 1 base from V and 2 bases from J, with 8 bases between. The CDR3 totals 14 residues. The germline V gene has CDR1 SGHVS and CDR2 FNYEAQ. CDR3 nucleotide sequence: TGTGCCAGCAGCTTAGGAGTCATACAAGAGACCCAGTACTTC. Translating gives CASSLGVIQETQYF.

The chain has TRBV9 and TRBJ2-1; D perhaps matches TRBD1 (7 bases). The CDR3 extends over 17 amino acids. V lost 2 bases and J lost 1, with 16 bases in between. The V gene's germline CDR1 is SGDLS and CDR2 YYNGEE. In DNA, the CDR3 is TGTGCCAGCAGCGTGCAGGGGGGTGGAGGGTCCTACAATGAGCAGTTCTTC. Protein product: CASSVQGGGGSYNEQFF.

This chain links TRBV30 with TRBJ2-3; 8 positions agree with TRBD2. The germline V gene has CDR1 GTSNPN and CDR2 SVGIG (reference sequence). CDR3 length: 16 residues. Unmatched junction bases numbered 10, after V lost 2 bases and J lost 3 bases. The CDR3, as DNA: TGTGCCTGGAGTCGGCGGGGGGCTGGAGGTACAGATACGCAGTATTTT. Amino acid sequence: CAWSRRGAGGTDTQYF.

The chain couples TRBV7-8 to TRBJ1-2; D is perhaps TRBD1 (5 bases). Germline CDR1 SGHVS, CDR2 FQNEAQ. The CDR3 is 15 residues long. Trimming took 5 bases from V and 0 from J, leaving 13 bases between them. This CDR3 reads CASSPGHTANYGYTF. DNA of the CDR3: TGTGCCAGCAGCCCCGGACATACCGCTAACTATGGCTACACCTTC. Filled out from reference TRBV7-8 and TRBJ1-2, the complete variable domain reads GAGVSQSPRYKVAKRGQDVALRCDPISGHVSLFWYQQALGQGPEFLTYFQNEAQLDKSGLPSDRFFAERPEGSVSTLKIQRTQQEDSAVYLCASSPGHTANYGYTFGSGTRLTVV.

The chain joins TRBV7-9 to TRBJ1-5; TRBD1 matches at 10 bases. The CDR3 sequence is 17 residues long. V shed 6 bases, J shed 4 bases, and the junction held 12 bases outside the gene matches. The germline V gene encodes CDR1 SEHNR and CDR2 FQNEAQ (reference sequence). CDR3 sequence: CASSPGTGVLGNQPQHF. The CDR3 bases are TGTGCCAGCAGTCCCGGGACAGGGGTATTGGGAAATCAGCCCCAGCATTTT.

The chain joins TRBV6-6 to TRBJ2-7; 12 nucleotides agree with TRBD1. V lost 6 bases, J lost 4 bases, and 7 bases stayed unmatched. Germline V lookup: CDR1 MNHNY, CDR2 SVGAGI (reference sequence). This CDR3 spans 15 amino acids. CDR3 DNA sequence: TGTGCCAGCAGAAACGGGGGACAGGGGGCTTACGAGCAGTACTTC. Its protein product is CASRNGGQGAYEQYF.

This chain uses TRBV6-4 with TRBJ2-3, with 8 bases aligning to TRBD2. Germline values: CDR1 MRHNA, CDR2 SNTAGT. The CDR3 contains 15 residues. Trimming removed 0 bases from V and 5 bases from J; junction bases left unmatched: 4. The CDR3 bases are TGTGCCAGCAGTGACTCACGGGGGGGCCAAGATACGCAGTATTTT. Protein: CASSDSRGGQDTQYF.

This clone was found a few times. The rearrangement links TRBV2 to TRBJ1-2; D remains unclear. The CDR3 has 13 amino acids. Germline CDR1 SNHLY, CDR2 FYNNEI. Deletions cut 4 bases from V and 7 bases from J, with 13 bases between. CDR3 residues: CASSGQVKSGYTF. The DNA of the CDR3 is TGTGCCAGCAGTGGTCAGGTTAAATCTGGCTACACCTTC.

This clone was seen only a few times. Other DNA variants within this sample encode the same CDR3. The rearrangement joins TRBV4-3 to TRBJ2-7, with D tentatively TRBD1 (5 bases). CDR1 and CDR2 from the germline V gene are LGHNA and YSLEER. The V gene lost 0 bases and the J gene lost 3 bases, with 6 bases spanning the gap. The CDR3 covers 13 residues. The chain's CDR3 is CASSQDRGYEQYF. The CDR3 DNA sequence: TGCGCCAGCAGCCAAGATAGGGGCTACGAGCAGTACTTC.

The CDR3 protein is CAIRRQDFGTTEAFF. In nucleotides, the CDR3 is TGTGCCATCAGGCGACAGGATTTCGGGACCACTGAAGCTTTCTTT. This chain connects TRBV10-3 to TRBJ1-1, with D perhaps TRBD1 (6 bases). The CDR3 has 15 amino acids. Germline CDR1 reads ENHRY; CDR2 reads SYGVKD. V dropped 6 bases and J dropped 4 bases, with 18 bases sitting between them.

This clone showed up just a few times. The CDR3 region is CASSPRDRGETQYF. The CDR3 DNA follows: TGTGCCAGCAGCCCGCGGGACAGGGGAGAGACCCAGTACTTC. The J gene is TRBJ2-5, the V gene TRBV11-3, with TRBD1 matching 10 bases. Trimming at V came to 5 bases and at J to 4 bases, leaving 4 bases not matched to a gene. This CDR3 comprises 14 residues. CDR1 and CDR2 from the germline V gene are SGHNT and YENEEA.

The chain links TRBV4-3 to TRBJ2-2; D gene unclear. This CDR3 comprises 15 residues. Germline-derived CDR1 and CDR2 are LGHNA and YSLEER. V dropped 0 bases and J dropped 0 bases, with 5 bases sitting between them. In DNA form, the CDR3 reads TGCGCCAGCAGCCAAGACAGGTCGAACACCGGGGAGCTGTTTTTT. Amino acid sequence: CASSQDRSNTGELFF.

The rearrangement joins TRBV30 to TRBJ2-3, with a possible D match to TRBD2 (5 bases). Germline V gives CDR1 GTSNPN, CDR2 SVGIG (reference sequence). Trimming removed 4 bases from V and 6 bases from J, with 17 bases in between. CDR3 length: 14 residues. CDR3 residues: CAWNLKGDVDTQYF. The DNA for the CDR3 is TGTGCCTGGAATTTAAAGGGAGATGTGGATACGCAGTATTTT.

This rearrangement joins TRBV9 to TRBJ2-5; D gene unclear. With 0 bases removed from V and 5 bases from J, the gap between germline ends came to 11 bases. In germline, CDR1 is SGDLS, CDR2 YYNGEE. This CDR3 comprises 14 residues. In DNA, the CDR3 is TGTGCCAGCAGCGTAGGTGGCAAACCGGAGACCCAGTACTTC. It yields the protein CASSVGGKPETQYF.

The DNA of the CDR3 is TGTGCCAGTGAGAGCTCTGGAAACACCATATATTTT. This gives the protein CASESSGNTIYF. The rearrangement links TRBV6-5 to TRBJ1-3; no clear D gene. V lost 9 bases and J lost 0, with 6 bases in between. CDR1 and CDR2 (germline): MNHEY, SVGAGI. The CDR3 covers 12 residues.

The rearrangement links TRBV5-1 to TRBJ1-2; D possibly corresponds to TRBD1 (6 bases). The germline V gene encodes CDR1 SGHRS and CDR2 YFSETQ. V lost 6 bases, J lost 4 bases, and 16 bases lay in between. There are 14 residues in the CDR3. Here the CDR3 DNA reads TGCGCCAGCACATTACAAGCAGGGGCCTATGGCTACACCTTC. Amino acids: CASTLQAGAYGYTF.

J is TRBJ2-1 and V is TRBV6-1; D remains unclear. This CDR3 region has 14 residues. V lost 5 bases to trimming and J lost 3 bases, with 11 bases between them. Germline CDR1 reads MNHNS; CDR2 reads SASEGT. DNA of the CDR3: TGTGCCAGCAGTTCACAGACCTACTACAATGAGCAGTTCTTC. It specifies CASSSQTYYNEQFF.

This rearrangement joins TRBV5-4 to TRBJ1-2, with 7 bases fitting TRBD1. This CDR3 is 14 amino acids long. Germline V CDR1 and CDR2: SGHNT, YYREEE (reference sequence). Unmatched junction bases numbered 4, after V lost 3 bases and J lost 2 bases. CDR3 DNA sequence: TGTGCCAGCAGCTCCGGGACAGAGAACTATGGCTACACCTTC. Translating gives CASSSGTENYGYTF.

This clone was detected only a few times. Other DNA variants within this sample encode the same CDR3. The CDR3 sequence is CASSDSSTGELFF. The CDR3 DNA is TGTGCCAGCAGTGACTCGAGCACCGGGGAGCTGTTTTTT. The genes are TRBV6-4 and TRBJ2-2; D ambiguous. The germline V gene encodes CDR1 MRHNA and CDR2 SNTAGT. Trimming pared 0 bases from V and 4 bases from J, leaving 3 bases between. The CDR3 sequence is 13 residues long.

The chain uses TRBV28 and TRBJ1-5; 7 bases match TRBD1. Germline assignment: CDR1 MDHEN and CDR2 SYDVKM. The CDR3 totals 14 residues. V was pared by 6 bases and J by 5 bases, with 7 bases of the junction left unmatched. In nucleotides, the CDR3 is TGTGCCAGCAGCATCGAGGGGGCTTATCAGCCCCAGCATTTT. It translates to CASSIEGAYQPQHF. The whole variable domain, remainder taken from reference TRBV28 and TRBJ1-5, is DVKVTQSSRYLVKRTGEKVFLECVQDMDHENMFWYRQDPGLGLRLIYFSYDVKMKEKGDIPEGYSVSREKKERFSLILESASTNQTSMYLCASSIEGAYQPQHFGDGTRLSIL.